The clone carrying this TCR beta chain has just one count. Its specificity is not known. V was trimmed by 4 bases and J by 4 bases, leaving 11 bases between them. The CDR3 is 15 amino acids. Looked up from germline, CDR1 is MDHEN and CDR2 is SYDVKM. These data are taken from a study of T cell responses to AZD1222 COVID-19 vaccine. The overall study: Second doses were pooled across both intervals (about 4 or about 12 weeks).

Sequencing used immunoSEQ multiplex PCR; TCRdb keeps in-frame clones, though not all of them. The sample consists of about 130,000 clones, 75% to 95% of them appearing once. Broader study findings: In a largely white British group with more females than males, clonal diversity was possibly underestimated.

The sample was peripheral blood, taken on day 0 of AZD1222 vaccination. The chain is built from TRBV28 and TRBJ1-6, with D possibly TRBD1 on 5 matching bases. The receptor was isolated from an adult in good health. In nucleotides, the CDR3 is TGTGCCAGCAGTTACCTCGACAGTTATAATTCACCCCTCCACTTT. Encoded protein: CASSYLDSYNSPLHF.